These 10 T cell receptor beta chains share one sample of origin, sequenced in a study of regulatory T cells in long-lasting Graves disease. Stated time point: newly diagnosed GD, antithyroid drugs for less than 3 months. The TCR library was made from RNA extracted from PBMCs. Libraries of TCR beta came from iRepertoire HTBI primers plus Arm-PCR of CDR3 regions. In TCRdb, the multiplex PCR reads were re-called with MiXCR into one record per CDR3 protein. The sample holds around 250,000 distinct CDR3 sequences; about 20% are singletons and the top ten take 14%. This sample also belongs to another study, concerning T cells in Graves' hyperthyroidism and ophthalmopathy.

The sequencing here drew on peripheral blood mononuclear cells (PBMCs), taken at new diagnosis, from a patient treated with antithyroid drugs. These TCRs come from a woman under 40 with Graves disease.

This clonotype was observed a few times. V is TRBV4-1 and J is TRBJ2-7; no definite D call. The V gene lost 1 base and the J gene lost 5 bases, with 12 bases spanning the gap. This CDR3 region has 14 residues. The germline V gene has CDR1 MGHRA and CDR2 YSYEKL. DNA for the CDR3: TGCGCCAGCAGCCAAGTATTGGCAGGCGACGAGCAGTACTTC. Amino acids: CASSQVLAGDEQYF.

This clonotype was found many times. The rearrangement links TRBV6-1 to TRBJ2-7; D is possibly TRBD1 (6 bases). The germline gives CDR1 MNHNS, CDR2 SASEGT. Trimming removed 6 bases at V and 4 bases at J, with 22 bases between. There are 16 residues in the CDR3. CDR3 sequence: CASRLKLTGSLYEQYF. As DNA, the CDR3 is TGTGCCAGCAGGCTCAAACTGACAGGCTCATTGTACGAGCAGTACTTC.

With respect to this clonotype: A much more abundant neighbour one base away suggests this may be a read error. The chain couples TRBV20-1 to TRBJ2-1; weak D call: TRBD2 (6 bases). Gene TRBJ2-5 matches the end of the DNA better, so the J call may be wrong. There are 15 residues in the CDR3. Germline assignment: CDR1 DFQATT and CDR2 SNEGSKA (reference sequence). DNA for the CDR3: TGCAGTGCCCCACCCTTGGTCGCCGGGGGAGAGACCCAGTACTTC. Protein sequence: CSAPPLVAGGETQYF.

In this sample, this clonotype turned up many times. V usage is TRBV11-2 and J usage is TRBJ2-3; D is uncertain. The ends were cut back, 6 bases at V and 2 bases at J, with 9 bases in the middle. This CDR3 is built from 13 residues. Looked up from germline, CDR1 is SGHAT and CDR2 is FQNNGV. This CDR3 reads CASSLRLTDTQYF. As DNA, the CDR3 is TGTGCCAGCAGTTTACGCCTCACAGATACGCAGTATTTT.

This clonotype has ten or more counts. This chain connects TRBV2 to TRBJ1-1; D is ambiguous. Germline V gene data show CDR1 as SNHLY and CDR2 as FYNNEI. V lost 7 bases to trimming and J lost 6 bases, with 9 bases between them. CDR3 length equals 11 residues. The CDR3 protein is CASNGVAEAFF. The CDR3 DNA is TGTGCCAGCAACGGGGTTGCTGAAGCTTTCTTT.

The sample holds one count of this clonotype. The chain recombines TRBV12-3 or TRBV12-4 with TRBJ2-3; 11 bases are a match to TRBD2. CDR3 length: 16 residues. Trimming cost V 6 bases and J 3 bases; bases outside gene matches: 8. CDR3 nucleotide sequence: TGTGCCAGCAGACCGACTAGCGGGGTGTTAACAGATACGCAGTATTTT. Amino acid sequence: CASRPTSGVLTDTQYF.

At least ten counts were recorded for this clonotype. V usage is TRBV20-1 and J usage is TRBJ2-7; 7 bases fit TRBD2. With V trimmed by 6 bases and J by 3 bases, 11 bases remained unmatched. Per the germline V gene, CDR1 is DFQATT and CDR2 is SNEGSKA (reference sequence). This CDR3 region has 14 residues. CDR3 DNA: TGCAGTGCCCGGAAACGGGGGGTTCTCTACGAGCAGTACTTC. Translated: CSARKRGVLYEQYF.

Of note for this clonotype: Given a far larger clone just one base away, this is likely a sequencing read error. This is likely a read error, given that the CDR3 carries no conserved phenylalanine or tryptophan at its end. The chain recombines TRBV7-3 with TRBJ1-1; tentative D call: TRBD1 (6 bases). The CDR3 has 15 residues. Germline loops: CDR1 SGHTA, CDR2 FQGTGA. V lost 1 base to trimming and J lost 5 bases, with 14 bases between them. CDR3: CASSLSGGGGTEAFL. The CDR3 bases are TGTGCCAGCAGCTTAAGTGGCGGGGGCGGAACTGAAGCTTTCCTT.

Turning to this clonotype: With a much larger clone just one base away, this may be a read error. The rearrangement uses TRBV11-2 and TRBJ1-2; 10 nucleotides align to TRBD1. This CDR3 has 16 amino acids. Germline CDR1 reads SGHAT; CDR2 reads FQNNGV. As DNA, the CDR3 is TGTGCCAGCAGCCAATCGCCGGGACAGGGGAACTATGGCCACACCTTC. Its translation is CASSQSPGQGNYGHTF. Full variable domain (outside the CDR3, taken from reference TRBV11-2 and TRBJ1-2): EAGVAQSPRYKIIEKRQSVAFWCNPISGHATLYWYQQILGQGPKLLIQFQNNGVVDDSQLPKDRFSAERLKGVDSTLKIQPAKLEDSAVYLCASSQSPGQGNYGHTFGSGTRLTVV.

Notes on this clonotype: A clone one base away is much larger, so this may be a read error. The chain links TRBV12-5 to TRBJ2-3, with 8 bases matching TRBD1. The end of the DNA fits TRBJ2-5 better, so the J call may be wrong. The CDR3 length is 12 residues. Germline V gene sequence: CDR1 LGHNT, CDR2 FRNRAP. The CDR3 is CASGVGQEAQYF. CDR3 in DNA: TGTGCTAGTGGTGTGGGACAGGAGGCCCAGTACTTC.